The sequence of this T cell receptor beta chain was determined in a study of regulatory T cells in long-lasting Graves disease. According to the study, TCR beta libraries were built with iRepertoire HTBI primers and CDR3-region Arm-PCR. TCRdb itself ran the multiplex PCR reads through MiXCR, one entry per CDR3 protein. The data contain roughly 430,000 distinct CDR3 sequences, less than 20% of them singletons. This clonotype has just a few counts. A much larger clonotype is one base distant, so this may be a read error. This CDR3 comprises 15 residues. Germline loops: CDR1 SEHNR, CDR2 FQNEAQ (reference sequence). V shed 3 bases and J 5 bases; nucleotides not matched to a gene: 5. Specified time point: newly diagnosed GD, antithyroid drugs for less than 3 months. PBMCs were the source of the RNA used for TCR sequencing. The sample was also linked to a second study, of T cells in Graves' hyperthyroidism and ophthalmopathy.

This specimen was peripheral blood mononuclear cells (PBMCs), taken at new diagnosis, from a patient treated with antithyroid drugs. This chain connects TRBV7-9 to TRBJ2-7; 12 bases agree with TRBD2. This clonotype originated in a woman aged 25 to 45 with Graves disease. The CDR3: CASSLRLAGVDEQYF. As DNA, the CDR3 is TGTGCCAGCAGCTTGAGACTAGCGGGAGTGGACGAGCAGTACTTC. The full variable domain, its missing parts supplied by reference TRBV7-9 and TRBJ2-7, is DTGVSQNPRHKITKRGQNVTFRCDPISEHNRLYWYRQTLGQGPEFLTYFQNEAQLEKSRLLSDRFSAERPKGSFSTLEIQRTEQGDSAMYLCASSLRLAGVDEQYFGPGTRLTVT.